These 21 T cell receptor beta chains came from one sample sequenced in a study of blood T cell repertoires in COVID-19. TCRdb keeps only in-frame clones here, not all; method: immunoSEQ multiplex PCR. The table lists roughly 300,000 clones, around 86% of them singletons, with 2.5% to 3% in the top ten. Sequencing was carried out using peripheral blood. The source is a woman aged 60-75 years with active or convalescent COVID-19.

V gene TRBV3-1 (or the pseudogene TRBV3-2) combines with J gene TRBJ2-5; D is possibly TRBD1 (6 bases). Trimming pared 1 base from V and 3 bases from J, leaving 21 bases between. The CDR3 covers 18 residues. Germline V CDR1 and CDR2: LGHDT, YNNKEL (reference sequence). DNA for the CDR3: TGTGCCAGCAGCCAAGGAGGGCATGGGGGCGACTGGAAAGAGACCCAGTACTTC. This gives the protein CASSQGGHGGDWKETQYF.

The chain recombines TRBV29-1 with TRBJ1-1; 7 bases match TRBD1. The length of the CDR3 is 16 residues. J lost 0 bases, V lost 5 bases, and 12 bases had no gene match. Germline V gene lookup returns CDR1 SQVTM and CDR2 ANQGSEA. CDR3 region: CSVRQGSSFMNTEAFF. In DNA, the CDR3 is TGCAGCGTTAGACAGGGCTCAAGTTTTATGAACACTGAAGCTTTCTTT.

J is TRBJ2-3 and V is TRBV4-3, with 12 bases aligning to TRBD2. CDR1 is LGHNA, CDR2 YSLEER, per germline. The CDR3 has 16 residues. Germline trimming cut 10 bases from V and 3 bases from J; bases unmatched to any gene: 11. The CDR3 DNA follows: TGCGCCAACAGTGGATACCTAGCGGGGGGGACAGATACGCAGTATTTT. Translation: CANSGYLAGGTDTQYF.

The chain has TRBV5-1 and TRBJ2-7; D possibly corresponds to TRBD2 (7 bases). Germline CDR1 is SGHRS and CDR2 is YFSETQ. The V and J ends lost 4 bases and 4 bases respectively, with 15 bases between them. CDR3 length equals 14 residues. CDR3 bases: TGCGCCAGCAGCACCTCGGGGGGCGCGTACGAGCAGTACTTC. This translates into CASSTSGGAYEQYF.

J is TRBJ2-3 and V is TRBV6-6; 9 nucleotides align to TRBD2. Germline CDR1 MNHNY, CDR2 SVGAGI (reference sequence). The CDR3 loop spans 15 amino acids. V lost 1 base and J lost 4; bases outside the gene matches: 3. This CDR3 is CASSYLGGGADTQYF. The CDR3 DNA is TGTGCCAGCAGTTACTTGGGCGGGGGGGCAGATACGCAGTATTTT.

DNA for the CDR3: TGTGCCAGCAGTGAAACGGTGCATAGCAATCAGCCCCAGCATTTT. Amino acids: CASSETVHSNQPQHF. This chain links TRBV2 with TRBJ1-5; D not certain. The CDR3 runs 15 residues. Trimming stripped 2 bases from V and 0 bases from J, with 8 bases between. CDR1 is SNHLY and CDR2 is FYNNEI in the germline V gene.

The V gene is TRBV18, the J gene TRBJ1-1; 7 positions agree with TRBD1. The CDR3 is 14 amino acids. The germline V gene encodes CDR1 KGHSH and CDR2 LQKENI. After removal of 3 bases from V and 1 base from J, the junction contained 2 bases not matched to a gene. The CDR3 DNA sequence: TGTGCCAGCTCACCTGGGACAGCGAACACTGAAGCTTTCTTT. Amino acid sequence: CASSPGTANTEAFF. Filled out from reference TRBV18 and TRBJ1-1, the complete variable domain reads NAGVMQNPRHLVRRRGQEARLRCSPMKGHSHVYWYRQLPEEGLKFMVYLQKENIIDESGMPKERFSAEFPKEGPSILRIQQVVRGDSAAYFCASSPGTANTEAFFGQGTRLTVV.

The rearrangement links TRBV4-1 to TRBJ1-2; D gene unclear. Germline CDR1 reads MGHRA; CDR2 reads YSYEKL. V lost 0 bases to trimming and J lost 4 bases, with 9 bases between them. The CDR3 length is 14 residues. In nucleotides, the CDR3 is TGCGCCAGCAGCCAAGATCCGGGGTTCTATGGCTACACCTTC. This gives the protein CASSQDPGFYGYTF.

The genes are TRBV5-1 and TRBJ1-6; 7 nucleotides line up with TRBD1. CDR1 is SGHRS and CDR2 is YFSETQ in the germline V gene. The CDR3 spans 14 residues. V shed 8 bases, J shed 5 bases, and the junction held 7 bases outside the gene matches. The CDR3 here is CASNRDSNNSPLHF. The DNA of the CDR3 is TGCGCCAGTAACCGGGACAGCAATAATTCACCCCTCCACTTT.

CDR3 loop: CASSPPSHSGGRHATQYF. The CDR3 region has the DNA TGTGCCAGCAGTCCGCCATCCCATAGCGGGGGGCGGCACGCTACGCAGTATTTT. The V gene is TRBV28, the J gene TRBJ2-3; TRBD2 matches 10 bases. The J segment lost 8 bases and the V segment lost 5 bases, leaving 19 bases of the junction unmatched. This CDR3 is built from 18 residues. CDR1 MDHEN and CDR2 SYDVKM come from the germline V gene.

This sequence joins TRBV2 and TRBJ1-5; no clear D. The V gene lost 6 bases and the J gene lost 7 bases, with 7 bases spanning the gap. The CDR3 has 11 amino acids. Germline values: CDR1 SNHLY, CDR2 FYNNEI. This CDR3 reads CASSGGQPQHF. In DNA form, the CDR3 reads TGTGCCAGCAGCGGAGGCCAGCCCCAGCATTTT.

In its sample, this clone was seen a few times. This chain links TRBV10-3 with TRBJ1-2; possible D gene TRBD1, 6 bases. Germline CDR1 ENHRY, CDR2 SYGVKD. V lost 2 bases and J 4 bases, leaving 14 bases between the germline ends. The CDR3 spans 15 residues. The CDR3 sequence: CAISEVPGTSYGYTF. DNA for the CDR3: TGTGCCATCAGTGAGGTCCCCGGGACATCCTATGGCTACACCTTC.

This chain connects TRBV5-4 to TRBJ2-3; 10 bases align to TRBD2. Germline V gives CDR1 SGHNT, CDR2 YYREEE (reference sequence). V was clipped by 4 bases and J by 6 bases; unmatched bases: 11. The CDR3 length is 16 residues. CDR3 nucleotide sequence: TGTGCCAGCAGCGGGCGCCGAGCGGGGGGGACGGATACGCAGTATTTT. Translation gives CASSGRRAGGTDTQYF.

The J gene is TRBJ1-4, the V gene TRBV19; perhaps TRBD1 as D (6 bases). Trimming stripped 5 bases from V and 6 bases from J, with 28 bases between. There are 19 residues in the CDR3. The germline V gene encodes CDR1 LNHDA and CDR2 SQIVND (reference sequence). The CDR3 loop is CASSAGQPTDTGGHEKLFF. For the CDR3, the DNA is TGTGCCAGTAGTGCTGGACAGCCCACCGACACGGGGGGCCATGAAAAACTGTTTTTT.

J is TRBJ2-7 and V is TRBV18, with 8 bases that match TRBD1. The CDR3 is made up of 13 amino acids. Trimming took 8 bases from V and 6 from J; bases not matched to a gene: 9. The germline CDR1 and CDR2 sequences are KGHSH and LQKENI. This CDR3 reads CASDLTGAGEQYF. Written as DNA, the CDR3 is TGTGCCAGCGACCTGACAGGGGCGGGCGAGCAGTACTTC.

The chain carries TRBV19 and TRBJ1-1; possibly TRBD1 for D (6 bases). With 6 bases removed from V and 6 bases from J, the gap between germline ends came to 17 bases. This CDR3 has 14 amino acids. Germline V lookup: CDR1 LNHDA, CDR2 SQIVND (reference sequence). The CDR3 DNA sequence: TGTGCCAGTAGCGGGGGGCTATCCAACCCTGAAGCTTTCTTT. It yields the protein CASSGGLSNPEAFF. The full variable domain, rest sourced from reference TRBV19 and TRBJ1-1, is DGGITQSPKYLFRKEGQNVTLSCEQNLNHDAMYWYRQDPGQGLRLIYYSQIVNDFQKGDIAEGYSVSREKKESFPLTVTSAQKNPTAFYLCASSGGLSNPEAFFGQGTRLTVV.

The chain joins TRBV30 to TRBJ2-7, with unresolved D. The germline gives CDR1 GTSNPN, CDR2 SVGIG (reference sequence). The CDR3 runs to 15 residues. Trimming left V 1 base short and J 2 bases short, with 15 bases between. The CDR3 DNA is TGTGCCTGGAGTGCCCCTAGAGGTCGGGCCTACGAGCAGTACTTC. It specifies CAWSAPRGRAYEQYF. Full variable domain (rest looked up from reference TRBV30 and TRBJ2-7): SQTIHQWPATLVQPVGSPLSLECTVEGTSNPNLYWYRQAAGRGLQLLFYSVGIGQISSEVPQNLSASRPQDRQFILSSKKLLLSDSGFYLCAWSAPRGRAYEQYFGPGTRLTVT.

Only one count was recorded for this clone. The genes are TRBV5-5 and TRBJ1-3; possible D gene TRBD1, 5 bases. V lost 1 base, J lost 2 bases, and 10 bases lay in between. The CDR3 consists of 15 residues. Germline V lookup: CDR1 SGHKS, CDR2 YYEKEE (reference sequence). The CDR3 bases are TGTGCCAGCAGCTTGCAGGGCGACACTGGAAACACCATATATTTT. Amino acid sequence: CASSLQGDTGNTIYF.

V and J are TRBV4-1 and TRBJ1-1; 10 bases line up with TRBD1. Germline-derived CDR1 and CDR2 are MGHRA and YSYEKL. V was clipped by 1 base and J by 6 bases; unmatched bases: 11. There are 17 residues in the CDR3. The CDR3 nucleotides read TGCGCCAGCAGCCAAGGGCCCCGCTGGGACAGGGGATCTGAAGCTTTCTTT. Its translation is CASSQGPRWDRGSEAFF.

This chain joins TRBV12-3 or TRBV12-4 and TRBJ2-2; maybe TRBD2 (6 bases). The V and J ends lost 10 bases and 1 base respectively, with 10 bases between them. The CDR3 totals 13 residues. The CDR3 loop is CATRDRNTGELFF. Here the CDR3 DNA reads TGTGCCACGCGGGACCGGAACACCGGGGAGCTGTTTTTT.

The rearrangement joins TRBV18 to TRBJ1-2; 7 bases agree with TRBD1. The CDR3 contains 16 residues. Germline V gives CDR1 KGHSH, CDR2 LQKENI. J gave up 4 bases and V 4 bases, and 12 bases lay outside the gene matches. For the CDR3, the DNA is TGTGCCAGCTCACGATCCGGCGGGACAGACGTCTATGGCTACACCTTC. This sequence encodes CASSRSGGTDVYGYTF.